This TCR beta chain appears in the sequencing data of a study of T cells in localized non-small cell lung cancer. Whole-study results and caveats: Tumor trailed uninvolved adjacent lung in T cell clonality, which peaked there. In adjacent lung, a median around 57 of the top 100 tumor clones were found.

Using immunoSEQ multiplex PCR, the repertoire was profiled, and TCRdb retains in-frame clones only, with some absent. The data contain roughly 36,000 clones, over 80% of them seen just once; the ten biggest clones take up about 6%. This CDR3 is 15 amino acids long. Germline V lookup: CDR1 GTSNPN, CDR2 SVGIG (reference sequence). V lost 2 bases to trimming and J lost 5 bases, with 18 bases between them. In regard to this clone: The antigen remains undetermined.

The chain couples TRBV30 to TRBJ1-1; D is possibly TRBD1 (6 bases). This clonotype was sampled from a man aged 35-75 years with stage II lung adenocarcinoma. The source material was PBMCs, sampled before any cancer treatment. The CDR3 bases are TGTGCCTGGAGTCTAACCACAGGGCTGGGGACTGAAGCTTTCTTT. Protein product: CAWSLTTGLGTEAFF.